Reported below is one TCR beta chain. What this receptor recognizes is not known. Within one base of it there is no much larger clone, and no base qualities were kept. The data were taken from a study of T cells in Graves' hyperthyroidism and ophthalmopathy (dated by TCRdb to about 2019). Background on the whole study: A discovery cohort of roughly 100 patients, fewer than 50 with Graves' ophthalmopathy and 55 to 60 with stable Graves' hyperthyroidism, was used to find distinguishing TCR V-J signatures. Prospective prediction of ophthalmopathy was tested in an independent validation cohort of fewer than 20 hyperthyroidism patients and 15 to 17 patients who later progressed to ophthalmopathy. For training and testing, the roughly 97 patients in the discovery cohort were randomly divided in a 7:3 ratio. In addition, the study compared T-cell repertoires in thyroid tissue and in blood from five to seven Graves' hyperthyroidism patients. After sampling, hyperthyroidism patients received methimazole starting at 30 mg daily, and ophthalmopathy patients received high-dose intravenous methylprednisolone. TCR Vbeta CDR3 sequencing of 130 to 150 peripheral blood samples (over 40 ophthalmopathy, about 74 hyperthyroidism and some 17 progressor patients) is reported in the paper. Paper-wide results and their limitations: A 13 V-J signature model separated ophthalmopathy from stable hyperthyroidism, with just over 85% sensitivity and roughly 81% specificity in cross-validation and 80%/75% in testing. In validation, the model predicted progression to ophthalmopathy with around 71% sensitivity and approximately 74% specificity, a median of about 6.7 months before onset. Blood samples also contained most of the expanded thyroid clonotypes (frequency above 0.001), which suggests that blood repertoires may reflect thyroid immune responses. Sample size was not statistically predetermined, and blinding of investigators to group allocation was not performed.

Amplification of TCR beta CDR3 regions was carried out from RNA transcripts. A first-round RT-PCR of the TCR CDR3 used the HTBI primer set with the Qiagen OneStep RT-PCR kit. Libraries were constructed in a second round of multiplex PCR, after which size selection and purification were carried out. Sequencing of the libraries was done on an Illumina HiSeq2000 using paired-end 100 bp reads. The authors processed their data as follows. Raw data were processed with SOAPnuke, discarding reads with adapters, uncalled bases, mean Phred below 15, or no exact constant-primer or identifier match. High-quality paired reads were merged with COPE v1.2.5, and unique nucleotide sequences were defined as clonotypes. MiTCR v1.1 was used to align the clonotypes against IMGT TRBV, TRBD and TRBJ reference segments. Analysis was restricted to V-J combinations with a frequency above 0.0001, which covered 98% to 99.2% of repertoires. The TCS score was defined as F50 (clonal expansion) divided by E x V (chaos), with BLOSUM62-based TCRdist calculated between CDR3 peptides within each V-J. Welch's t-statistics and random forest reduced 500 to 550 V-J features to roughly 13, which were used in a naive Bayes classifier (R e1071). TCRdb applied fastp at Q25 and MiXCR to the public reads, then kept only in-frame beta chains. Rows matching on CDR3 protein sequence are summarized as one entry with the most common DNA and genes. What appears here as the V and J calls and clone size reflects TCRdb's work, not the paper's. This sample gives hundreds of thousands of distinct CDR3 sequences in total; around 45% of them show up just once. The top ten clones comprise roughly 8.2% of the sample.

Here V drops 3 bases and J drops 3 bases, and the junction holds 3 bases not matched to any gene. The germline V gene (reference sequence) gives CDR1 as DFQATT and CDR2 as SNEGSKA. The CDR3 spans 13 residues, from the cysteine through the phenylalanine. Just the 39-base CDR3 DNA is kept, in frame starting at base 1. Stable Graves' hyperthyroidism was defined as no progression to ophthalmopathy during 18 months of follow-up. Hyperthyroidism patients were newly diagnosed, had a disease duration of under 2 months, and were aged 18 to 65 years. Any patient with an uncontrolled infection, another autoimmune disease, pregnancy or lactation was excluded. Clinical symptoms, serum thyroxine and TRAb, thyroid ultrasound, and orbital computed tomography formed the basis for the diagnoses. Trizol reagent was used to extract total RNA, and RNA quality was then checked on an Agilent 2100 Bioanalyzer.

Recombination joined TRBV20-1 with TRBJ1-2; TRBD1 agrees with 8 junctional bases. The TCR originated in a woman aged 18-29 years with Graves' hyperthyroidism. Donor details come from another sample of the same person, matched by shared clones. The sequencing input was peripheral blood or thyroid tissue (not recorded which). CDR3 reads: CSASAGGDYGYTF. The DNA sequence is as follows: TGCAGTGCTAGTGCAGGGGGCGACTATGGCTACACCTTC.